One and the same sample provided the 8 T cell receptor beta chains below, sequenced in a study of CD8 T cells in ankylosing spondylitis. General observations from the study: Characteristic of ankylosing spondylitis blood, it appeared, was a TCR beta motif comprising eight highly homologous variants.

These receptors are not linked to any known antigen. TCRdb recomputed calls from the 5' RACE reads with MiXCR, one row per CDR3 protein. The sample has some 450,000 distinct CDR3 sequences, 17% seen once. The sequencing input was blood, either unsorted or a sorted T cell fraction (not recorded which). These receptors were obtained from a male donor with ankylosing spondylitis.

The chain combines TRBV27 with TRBJ2-5; the D gene could be TRBD1 or TRBD2 (5 bases each). Germline V lookup: CDR1 MNHEY, CDR2 SMNVEV (reference sequence). This CDR3 has 13 amino acids. V was pared by 5 bases and J by 4 bases, with 11 bases between. The CDR3 DNA reads TGTGCCAGCAGTATACTGAGGGGAGAGACCCAGTACTTC. Protein sequence: CASSILRGETQYF.

The V call is TRBV27, the J call TRBJ1-6, with D possibly matching TRBD1 (6 bases). The CDR3 spans 17 residues. Deletions cut 4 bases from V and 3 bases from J, with 16 bases between. Germline V gene data show CDR1 as MNHEY and CDR2 as SMNVEV (reference sequence). The CDR3 spells CASSWNRASLYNSPLHF. CDR3 DNA: TGTGCCAGCAGTTGGAACAGGGCCAGCCTCTATAATTCACCCCTCCACTTT.

This clonotype was seen many times. This chain joins TRBV7-9 and TRBJ2-1; 13 bases map to TRBD2. J was trimmed by 8 bases and V by 11 bases; bases with no gene match: 9. Germline V CDR1 and CDR2: SEHNR, FQNEAQ (reference sequence). The CDR3 is 14 residues long. CDR3 bases: TGTGCCGCTACAGGGACTAGCGGGGAGGATGAGCAGTTCTTC. Its translation is CAATGTSGEDEQFF.

This clonotype was found a few times. The chain recombines TRBV20-1 with TRBJ2-2; 7 positions agree with TRBD1. The V gene end was trimmed by 3 bases and the J gene end by 1 base; junction bases not matched to a gene: 8. CDR3 length equals 16 residues. Per germline, CDR1 DFQATT and CDR2 SNEGSKA (reference sequence). DNA of the CDR3: TGCAGTGCTAGGGCCGGACAGGCTAAGAACACCGGGGAGCTGTTTTTT. This translates into CSARAGQAKNTGELFF.

This clonotype appeared a few times. V gene TRBV12-3 or TRBV12-4 combines with J gene TRBJ1-1; the match to TRBD1 covers 7 bases. CDR3 length: 14 amino acids. The V gene end was trimmed by 6 bases and the J gene end by 8 bases; junction bases not matched to a gene: 12. The CDR3 coding sequence is TGTGCCAGCAGCCCACAGGGACAGAGGCAGGAAGCTTTCTTT. Its protein product is CASSPQGQRQEAFF.

The table lists this clonotype with a few counts. The chain uses TRBV4-1 and TRBJ2-7; a weak D match, TRBD2 (6 bases). Trimming pared 1 base from V and 0 bases from J, leaving 10 bases between. This CDR3 comprises 15 residues. Germline V gene sequence: CDR1 MGHRA, CDR2 YSYEKL. The CDR3 sequence is CASSQASVGSYEQYF. Here the CDR3 DNA reads TGCGCCAGCAGCCAAGCTAGCGTAGGCTCCTACGAGCAGTACTTC.

The chain employs TRBV18 and TRBJ1-2, with 9 bases that match TRBD1. CDR1 and CDR2 from the germline V gene are KGHSH and LQKENI. This CDR3 comprises 18 residues. Germline trimming cut 2 bases from V and 1 base from J; bases unmatched to any gene: 11. This CDR3 reads CASSPMTGGVPNNYGYTF. CDR3 DNA sequence: TGTGCCAGCTCACCAATGACAGGGGGTGTTCCTAATAACTATGGCTACACCTTC.

In nucleotides, the CDR3 is TGCAGTGCTTCTCCCGTCAGGGGCACCATATATTTT. The encoded protein is CSASPVRGTIYF. V gene TRBV20-1 combines with J gene TRBJ1-3; a weak D match, TRBD1 (6 bases). V shed 5 bases and J shed 9 bases, with 14 bases lying between them. Per the germline V gene, CDR1 is DFQATT and CDR2 is SNEGSKA (reference sequence). The CDR3 is 12 amino acids.